Listed below are T cell receptor beta chains from one sample, sequenced in a study of cytomegalovirus exposure and HLA in healthy donors. Using immunoSEQ multiplex PCR, the repertoire was profiled, and TCRdb retains in-frame clones only, with some absent. Among 150,000 to 200,000 clones listed, 70% were seen once. Sample: PBMCs. The receptors originated from a man younger than 35 in good health and CMV-seropositive. Each CDR3 is given with its conserved first and last residue. D genes are given only for firm matches. The listing skips clone size in some rows; elsewhere it reads once, few, many or a size class.

D gene	V gene	J gene	clone size	CDR3 DNA	CDR3 protein
TRBD1	TRBV5-4	TRBJ1-1	.	TGTGCCAGCAGCCCCGACAGGGAAGGGACTGAAGCTTTCTTT	CASSPDREGTEAFF
.	TRBV11-1	TRBJ2-5	.	TGTGCCAGCAGGCTACCCCCTCAAGAGACCCAGTACTTC	CASRLPPQETQYF
.	TRBV30	TRBJ1-1	once	TGTGCCTGGAGTGCCGACAGATACAACACTGAAGCTTTCTTT	CAWSADRYNTEAFF
TRBD2	TRBV5-1	TRBJ2-5	.	TGCGCCAGCAGCTCGACCGGGACTAGCATGCAGACCCAGTACTTC	CASSSTGTSMQTQYF
.	TRBV28	TRBJ1-1	.	TGTGCCAGCAGAACAACCGCTCAGGGGGAAGCTTTCTTT	CASRTTAQGEAFF
TRBD1	TRBV7-8	TRBJ1-1	.	TGTGCCAGCAGCTGGGGGGGGGCAGGGGGCTCTGAAGCTTTCTTT	CASSWGGAGGSEAFF
TRBD1	TRBV7-6	TRBJ1-2	.	TGTGCCAGCAGCCCAAAGACAGGGGCCGCCTATGGCTACACCTTC	CASSPKTGAAYGYTF
.	TRBV7-6	TRBJ1-2	.	TGTGCCAGCAGCTTAGACGGTTTAAGCTATGGCTACACCTTC	CASSLDGLSYGYTF
TRBD2	TRBV14	TRBJ2-2	.	TGTGCCAGCAGCCAATCCCCCGGACTAGCGGGAGTCGGAAACACCGGGGAGCTGTTTTTT	CASSQSPGLAGVGNTGELFF
.	TRBV28	TRBJ1-4	.	TGTGCCAGCAGTTTGCCCGCCCAGGGGCAGGAAAAACTGTTTTTT	CASSLPAQGQEKLFF
TRBD1	TRBV7-6	TRBJ1-2	.	TGTGCCAGCAGCTCACAGGGGTGGGATGGCTACACCTTC	CASSSQGWDGYTF
.	TRBV6-1	TRBJ2-1	.	TGTGCCAGCAGTGAAATTGGGAGCCCCGGGACAAAGGTCTACAATGAGCAGTTCTTC	CASSEIGSPGTKVYNEQFF
.	TRBV29-1	TRBJ1-1	.	TGCAGCGTTGTCCAGGGGTTGGAGAACACTGAAGCTTTCTTT	CSVVQGLENTEAFF
.	TRBV4-1	TRBJ1-2	.	TGCGCCAGCAGCCAAGAAGCCACGAGCGGTGGCTACACCTTC	CASSQEATSGGYTF
.	TRBV25-1	TRBJ1-1	.	TGTGCCAGCAGTGAATATGAGGGAGGCCCCACTGAAGCTTTCTTT	CASSEYEGGPTEAFF
.	TRBV11-3	TRBJ1-1	.	TGTGCCAGCAGCTTACGGCGGGACGCCGAAGCTTTCTTT	CASSLRRDAEAFF
.	TRBV6-5	TRBJ1-2	.	TGTGCCAGCAGTTACTCGCGGCACTATGGCTACACCTTC	CASSYSRHYGYTF
.	TRBV5-8	TRBJ1-2	.	TGTGCCAGCAGCTTAGACAGCTTAGCTAACTATGGCTACACCTTC	CASSLDSLANYGYTF
.	TRBV5-1	TRBJ2-5	.	TGCGCCAGCAGCTTGGAGGTCTTAGACTTGAGGACCCAGTACTTC	CASSLEVLDLRTQYF
.	TRBV11-2	TRBJ1-1	.	TGTGCCAGCAGCCGAGACAGAGGAACTGAAGCTTTCTTT	CASSRDRGTEAFF
TRBD2	TRBV10-3	TRBJ2-1	.	TGTGCCATCAGTATAGCGGGAACTTACAATGAGCAGTTCTTC	CAISIAGTYNEQFF
TRBD1	TRBV13	TRBJ1-1	.	TGTGCCAGCAGCTTAGTGACAGGGCGCACCCTGAACACTGAAGCTTTCTTT	CASSLVTGRTLNTEAFF
.	TRBV29-1	TRBJ1-2	.	TGCAGCGTTGGCACACCTTTCGGGGTTTACTATGGCTACACCTTC	CSVGTPFGVYYGYTF
.	TRBV4-1	TRBJ1-5	.	TGCGCCAGCAGCCAAGTTCCGGGTAACCAGCCCCAGCATTTT	CASSQVPGNQPQHF
.	TRBV6-1	TRBJ2-6	.	TGTGCCAGCAGGAGCTCTGGGGCCAACGTCCTGACTTTC	CASRSSGANVLTF
.	TRBV30	TRBJ1-4	.	TGTGCCTGGAGAACGGGTGCAACTAATGAAAAACTGTTTTTT	CAWRTGATNEKLFF
TRBD1	TRBV5-6	TRBJ1-2	.	TGTGCCAGCAGCTTGAAGGGACAGTATGGCTACACCTTC	CASSLKGQYGYTF
.	TRBV11-2	TRBJ2-5	.	TGTGCCAGCAGCGCGCCTTACAGGGAGACCCAGTACTTC	CASSAPYRETQYF
TRBD2	TRBV5-6	TRBJ2-5	few	TGTGCCAGCAGCCTGGGACTAGCGGGGGACGAGACCCAGTACTTC	CASSLGLAGDETQYF